Listed below are T cell receptor beta chains from one sample, sequenced in a study of PD-L1 blockade in urothelial cancer. The protocol was immunoSEQ multiplex PCR, while the TCRdb copy is restricted to in-frame clones and leaves out a portion. The data contain fewer than 50,000 clones, around 90% of them singletons. Sequencing was performed on PBMCs, taken around atezolizumab (anti-PD-L1) treatment. The receptors were gathered from a man between 65 and 85 years old with urothelial cancer. CDR3s include the opening cysteine and the closing phenylalanine or tryptophan. The D gene is left open where the match is weak. Only some rows state a clone size, as once, few, many or a class for expanded clones.

>TRBJ2-1|-|TRBV14|-
TGTGCCAGCAGCCAAGAGGCGGTCTTC
CASSQEAVF
>TRBJ1-3|-|TRBV7-2|-
TGTGCCAGCAGCTTAATGAGCCCGTTCTCTGGAAACACCATATATTTT
CASSLMSPFSGNTIYF
>TRBJ2-7|-|TRBV30|TRBD2
TGTGCCTGGACTAGCGGGCCCTACGAGCAGTACTTC
CAWTSGPYEQYF
>TRBJ1-5|-|TRBV27|-
TGTGCCAGCAGACAGGTTAGCAATCAGCCCCAGCATTTT
CASRQVSNQPQHF
>TRBJ1-1|-|TRBV30|-
TGTGCCTGGAGAAAACTCGTGAACACTGAAGCTTTCTTT
CAWRKLVNTEAFF
>TRBJ2-3|-|TRBV13|-
TGTGCCAGCAGCTCCCGGACAACCACAGATACGCAGTATTTT
CASSSRTTTDTQYF
>TRBJ2-1|-|TRBV7-3|-
TGTGCCAGCAGCTTAGCAGGGCTGCAGCAGTTCTTC
CASSLAGLQQFF
>TRBJ1-3|once|TRBV30|-
TGTGCCTGGAGTGTTGCGGGCGCATACGGAAACACCATATATTTT
CAWSVAGAYGNTIYF
>TRBJ2-5|-|TRBV6-1|TRBD2
TGTGCCAGCAGCGAAGGGCTAACCGGGCGTACTAGCGGGCAGCGGGGGACCCAGTACTTC
CASSEGLTGRTSGQRGTQYF
>TRBJ2-1|-|TRBV5-6|TRBD2
TGTGCCAGCAGCTTGGCCGGGGGGGGCGATGAGCAGTTCTTC
CASSLAGGGDEQFF
>TRBJ1-1|few|TRBV7-8|-
TGTGCCAGCAGCTTAGGTCGGGGAAATCGGAACACTGAAGCTTTCTTT
CASSLGRGNRNTEAFF
>TRBJ2-5|-|TRBV28|TRBD1
TGTGCCAGCAGTTTGTGGACAGGGATAAAGACCCAGTACTTC
CASSLWTGIKTQYF
>TRBJ2-1|-|TRBV29-1|-
TGCAGCGTTGAAGAGCGGGCCGACAATGAGCAGTTCTTC
CSVEERADNEQFF
>TRBJ1-1|-|TRBV28|-
TGTGCCAGCAGTAGGTGGGAGGGGGAAGCTTTCTTT
CASSRWEGEAFF
>TRBJ2-7|-|TRBV27|-
TGTGCCAGCAGTCTTGGCTATTCACAGAAAAGCTCCTACGAGCAGTACTTC
CASSLGYSQKSSYEQYF
>TRBJ2-7|-|TRBV6-1|-
TGTGCCAGCAAAGATTTCGGTGGCAGGGGATACGAGCAGTACTTC
CASKDFGGRGYEQYF
>TRBJ2-1|-|TRBV6-1|-
TGTGCCAGCAGTGAACTAGGCTCCTACAATGAGCAGTTCTTC
CASSELGSYNEQFF
>TRBJ2-1|few|TRBV6-1|TRBD2
TGTGCCAGCAGTGAAACCGGGACTAGCAACAATGAGCAGTTCTTC
CASSETGTSNNEQFF
>TRBJ1-5|-|TRBV23-1|TRBD1
TGCGCCAGCAGTCAAGCCTCCGGGACAGGGGAAACCAGCAATCAGCCCCAGCATTTT
CASSQASGTGETSNQPQHF
>TRBJ1-3|-|TRBV11-2|TRBD1
TGTGCCAGCAGTCAAGGACAGGGACAGAGAAACACCATATATTTT
CASSQGQGQRNTIYF
>TRBJ2-1|-|TRBV9|-
TGTGCCAGCAGCGTAGGAAGGGCGGAGCGGGAGCAGTTCTTC
CASSVGRAEREQFF
>TRBJ2-2|-|TRBV5-5|TRBD1
TGTGCCAGCAGCTCCACCCCGGGACAGTCACCCGGGGAGCTGTTTTTT
CASSSTPGQSPGELFF
>TRBJ2-7|-|TRBV28|TRBD1
TGTGCCAGCAGCTTCGACAGGGGACCGTTCTACGAGCAGTACTTC
CASSFDRGPFYEQYF
>TRBJ1-2|-|TRBV2|TRBD1
TGTGCCAGCAGTGTACAGGGGAACTATGGCTACACCTTC
CASSVQGNYGYTF
>TRBJ2-7|-|TRBV6-1|-
TGTGCCAGCATTATGACAGGTATAATCTCCTACGAGCAGTACTTC
CASIMTGIISYEQYF
>TRBJ2-1|-|TRBV4-2|-
TGTGCCAGCAGCCAGGGGGGCGGGAGCTCTGATGAGCAGTTCTTC
CASSQGGGSSDEQFF
>TRBJ1-5|-|TRBV5-1|-
TGCGCCAGCAGCCCAGGGGACGGAAATCAGCCCCAGCATTTT
CASSPGDGNQPQHF
>TRBJ2-5|once|TRBV5-1|TRBD1
TGCGCCAGCAGCAAAACAGGGGTCCAAGAGACCCAGTACTTC
CASSKTGVQETQYF
>TRBJ2-2|-|TRBV14|TRBD1
TGTGCCAGCAGCTCACGGGACAGGGGGAGGATGTATACCGGGGAGCTGTTTTTT
CASSSRDRGRMYTGELFF
>TRBJ2-3|-|TRBV5-5|-
TGTGCCAGCAGCTTGGGACAGTGGGGCACAGATACGCAGTATTTT
CASSLGQWGTDTQYF
>TRBJ2-7|-|TRBV21-1|-
TGTGCCAGCATTTTAGGGCCCTCATTAGCGCGGGAGGCCCGGGGGAGCTCCTACGAGCAGTACTTC
CASILGPSLAREARGSSYEQYF
>TRBJ2-2|-|TRBV9|-
TGTGCCAGCAGCGTACTCCGTTCGAACACCGGGGAGCTGTTTTTT
CASSVLRSNTGELFF
>TRBJ1-1|-|TRBV9|-
TGTGCCAGCAGCGATGGGGAGGGCACTGAAGCTTTCTTT
CASSDGEGTEAFF
>TRBJ2-7|-|TRBV27|TRBD2
TGTGCCAGCAGTCCGAGCGGGAGGCCCTACGAGCAGTACTTC
CASSPSGRPYEQYF
>TRBJ2-1|-|TRBV19|TRBD2
TGTGCCAGGCTCCCCGGGACTAGCGGGAGGGATGAGCAGTTCTTC
CARLPGTSGRDEQFF
>TRBJ2-2|-|TRBV28|-
TGTGCCAGCAGAGATCTAGGCCGGGGGATATCGTCGGGGGAGCTGTTTTTT
CASRDLGRGISSGELFF
>TRBJ2-7|-|TRBV6-5|TRBD1
TGTGCCAGCAGCCCCGGACAGGGGGTCGAGCAGTACTTC
CASSPGQGVEQYF
>TRBJ1-2|-|TRBV19|-
TGTGCCAGTAGGTCGAACTATGGCTACACCTTC
CASRSNYGYTF
>TRBJ1-2|-|TRBV6-6|-
TGTGCCAGCAGCGAGAGGGGAGGCTATGGCTACACCTTC
CASSERGGYGYTF
>TRBJ2-1|-|TRBV28|-
TGTGCCAGCAGCCCCCCGGGGTCGTACTACAATGAGCAGTTCTTC
CASSPPGSYYNEQFF
>TRBJ1-2|-|TRBV30|-
TGTGCCTGGAGCCCTAAGGGGTTAAGTGGCTACACCTTC
CAWSPKGLSGYTF
>TRBJ2-7|-|TRBV7-8|-
TGTGCCAGCAGCTTAGGATCAGGGTCTACCTACGAGCAGTACTTC
CASSLGSGSTYEQYF
>TRBJ1-1|-|TRBV5-1|TRBD1
TGCGCCAGCAGCTTGGCTCGCGGGACAGGGGTGAACACTGAAGCTTTCTTT
CASSLARGTGVNTEAFF
>TRBJ2-1|-|TRBV5-8|-
TGTGCCAGCAAACGGGGAGCTAGAGGCAATGAGCAGTTCTTC
CASKRGARGNEQFF
>TRBJ1-1|-|TRBV10-3|TRBD1
TGTGCCATCAGGCCGGGACAGGGGGCGTCCCTGAACACTGAAGCTTTCTTT
CAIRPGQGASLNTEAFF
>TRBJ1-2|-|TRBV6-5|TRBD1
TGTGCCAGCAGTACAGGGGGCGCACGGTATGGCTACACCTTC
CASSTGGARYGYTF